This is a list of T cell receptor beta chains from one sample in a study of CD8 T cells in ankylosing spondylitis. From the 5' RACE reads, TCRdb called clonotypes with MiXCR, one entry per CDR3 protein. Seen here are 670,000 or so distinct CDR3 sequences, around a fifth observed once, and the top ten hold around 19%. Material for sequencing was blood, either unsorted or a sorted T cell fraction (not recorded which). The origin of the receptors is a male donor with ankylosing spondylitis. The CDR3 runs from the conserved cysteine through the conserved F or W. The D gene is left open where the match is weak. Clone sizes are given selectively: once, few, many, or a class where the clone is expanded.

J gene: TRBJ2-1; clone size: few; V gene: TRBV7-9; D gene: -; CDR3 protein: CASSLRAENEQFF; CDR3 DNA: TGTGCCAGCAGCTTAAGAGCGGAGAATGAGCAGTTCTTC
J gene: TRBJ1-2; clone size: -; V gene: TRBV20-1; D gene: TRBD1; CDR3 protein: CSASPFPPTGTNYGYTF; CDR3 DNA: TGCAGTGCTAGTCCCTTCCCCCCGACAGGGACCAACTATGGCTACACCTTC
J gene: TRBJ2-1; clone size: -; V gene: TRBV20-1; D gene: TRBD2; CDR3 protein: CSVPLAGLNEQFF; CDR3 DNA: TGCAGTGTGCCACTAGCGGGACTCAATGAGCAGTTCTTC
J gene: TRBJ2-2; clone size: -; V gene: TRBV4-3; D gene: -; CDR3 protein: CASSPSGRGDTGELFF; CDR3 DNA: TGCGCCAGCAGCCCTAGTGGCAGGGGGGACACCGGGGAGCTGTTTTTT
J gene: TRBJ2-5; clone size: -; V gene: TRBV4-1; D gene: -; CDR3 protein: CASSQDGMGKTQYF; CDR3 DNA: TGCGCCAGCAGCCAAGATGGGATGGGGAAGACCCAGTACTTC
J gene: TRBJ2-4; clone size: few; V gene: TRBV27; D gene: -; CDR3 protein: CASAPGGPQNIQYF; CDR3 DNA: TGTGCCAGCGCTCCGGGTGGTCCCCAAAACATTCAGTACTTC
J gene: TRBJ2-5; clone size: -; V gene: TRBV20-1; D gene: TRBD2; CDR3 protein: CCARGRISGGARETQYF; CDR3 DNA: TGCTGCGCTAGAGGCCGAATAAGCGGGGGGGCCCGGGAGACCCAGTACTTC
J gene: TRBJ2-5; clone size: -; V gene: TRBV24-1; D gene: TRBD1; CDR3 protein: CATSDGQGGTQYF; CDR3 DNA: TGTGCCACCAGTGATGGACAGGGGGGGACCCAGTACTTC
J gene: TRBJ2-7; clone size: -; V gene: TRBV7-2; D gene: -; CDR3 protein: CASSPDSANEQYF; CDR3 DNA: TGTGCCAGCAGCCCCGACAGCGCTAACGAGCAGTACTTC
J gene: TRBJ2-7; clone size: few; V gene: TRBV15; D gene: TRBD1; CDR3 protein: CATSRDRAGGDEQYF; CDR3 DNA: TGTGCCACCAGCAGAGATCGGGCAGGGGGCGACGAGCAGTACTTC
J gene: TRBJ2-2; clone size: few; V gene: TRBV20-1; D gene: -; CDR3 protein: CSARDLGRWELFF; CDR3 DNA: TGCAGTGCTAGAGATCTCGGGCGGTGGGAGCTGTTTTTT
J gene: TRBJ1-5; clone size: -; V gene: TRBV4-1; D gene: TRBD1; CDR3 protein: CASSQMLRQGGNQPQHF; CDR3 DNA: TGCGCCAGCAGCCAAATGCTCCGACAGGGAGGCAATCAGCCCCAGCATTTT
J gene: TRBJ1-2; clone size: few; V gene: TRBV20-1; D gene: -; CDR3 protein: CSAKYSRNNYGYTF; CDR3 DNA: TGCAGTGCTAAATACAGCCGGAATAACTATGGCTACACCTTC
J gene: TRBJ2-4; clone size: -; V gene: TRBV4-1; D gene: TRBD2; CDR3 protein: CASSHHPLETSGNLAKNIQYF; CDR3 DNA: TGCGCCAGCAGCCATCACCCCCTGGAGACTAGCGGAAACCTAGCCAAAAACATTCAGTACTTC
J gene: TRBJ2-3; clone size: many; V gene: TRBV28; D gene: TRBD2; CDR3 protein: CASSSGGDTQYF; CDR3 DNA: TGTGCCAGCAGCTCGGGAGGGGATACGCAGTATTTT
J gene: TRBJ2-7; clone size: few; V gene: TRBV12-3/TRBV12-4; D gene: TRBD1; CDR3 protein: CASRGTGLYEQYF; CDR3 DNA: TGTGCCAGCAGGGGGACAGGGTTGTACGAGCAGTACTTC
J gene: TRBJ2-1; clone size: -; V gene: TRBV29-1; D gene: TRBD1; CDR3 protein: CSASRGTGPYNEQFF; CDR3 DNA: TGCAGCGCCTCCAGGGGGACAGGGCCCTACAATGAGCAGTTCTTC
J gene: TRBJ1-2; clone size: -; V gene: TRBV3-1; D gene: -; CDR3 protein: CASSQRYRTANYGYTF; CDR3 DNA: TGTGCCAGCAGCCAGCGTTACAGGACAGCTAACTATGGCTACACCTTC
J gene: TRBJ2-7; clone size: many; V gene: TRBV29-1; D gene: -; CDR3 protein: CSVVGGSYEQYF; CDR3 DNA: TGCAGCGTTGTTGGCGGTTCCTACGAGCAGTACTTC
J gene: TRBJ2-1; clone size: -; V gene: TRBV2; D gene: TRBD1; CDR3 protein: CASSGQGRNEQFF; CDR3 DNA: TGTGCCAGCAGTGGACAGGGTAGGAATGAGCAGTTCTTC
J gene: TRBJ2-7; clone size: -; V gene: TRBV18; D gene: -; CDR3 protein: CASSPSPTYEQYF; CDR3 DNA: TGTGCCAGCTCACCTAGCCCGACATACGAGCAGTACTTC
J gene: TRBJ1-5; clone size: -; V gene: TRBV20-1; D gene: -; CDR3 protein: CSARDAGGPSNQPQHF; CDR3 DNA: TGCAGTGCTAGAGATGCGGGGGGCCCTAGCAATCAGCCCCAGCATTTT
J gene: TRBJ2-7; clone size: -; V gene: TRBV21-1; D gene: -; CDR3 protein: CASGQRATYEQYF; CDR3 DNA: TGTGCCAGCGGACAGAGGGCTACCTACGAGCAGTACTTC
J gene: TRBJ2-7; clone size: few; V gene: TRBV28; D gene: TRBD1; CDR3 protein: CASTVDRGFYEQYF; CDR3 DNA: TGTGCCAGCACGGTGGACAGGGGGTTCTACGAGCAGTACTTC
J gene: TRBJ2-7; clone size: few; V gene: TRBV4-3; D gene: -; CDR3 protein: CASSQDKGGYHEQYF; CDR3 DNA: TGCGCCAGCAGCCAAGATAAGGGGGGGTACCACGAGCAGTACTTC
J gene: TRBJ2-5; clone size: -; V gene: TRBV9; D gene: TRBD2; CDR3 protein: CASSVSSGETQYF; CDR3 DNA: TGTGCCAGCAGCGTCTCTAGCGGGGAGACCCAGTACTTC
J gene: TRBJ2-7; clone size: -; V gene: TRBV2; D gene: TRBD1; CDR3 protein: CASSDRQGLGEQYF; CDR3 DNA: TGTGCCAGCAGTGACCGACAGGGGTTGGGAGAGCAGTACTTC
J gene: TRBJ2-5; clone size: -; V gene: TRBV20-1; D gene: TRBD1; CDR3 protein: CSARVRQGETQYF; CDR3 DNA: TGCAGTGCTAGAGTGCGACAGGGGGAGACCCAGTACTTC
J gene: TRBJ2-2; clone size: -; V gene: TRBV2; D gene: -; CDR3 protein: CASSEEVANTGELFF; CDR3 DNA: TGTGCCAGCAGTGAAGAGGTGGCGAACACCGGGGAGCTGTTTTTT
J gene: TRBJ2-3; clone size: -; V gene: TRBV12-3/TRBV12-4; D gene: -; CDR3 protein: CASSGGKTADTQYF; CDR3 DNA: TGTGCCAGCAGCGGAGGGAAAACGGCAGATACGCAGTATTTT
J gene: TRBJ2-5; clone size: few; V gene: TRBV12-3/TRBV12-4; D gene: -; CDR3 protein: CASSPHPDRRQETQYF; CDR3 DNA: TGTGCCAGCAGTCCCCACCCCGACAGGCGGCAAGAGACCCAGTACTTC
J gene: TRBJ1-6; clone size: few; V gene: TRBV27; D gene: -; CDR3 protein: CASRPGGGINSPLHF; CDR3 DNA: TGTGCCAGCCGCCCGGGGGGGGGTATAAATTCACCCCTCCACTTT
J gene: TRBJ2-5; clone size: few; V gene: TRBV12-3/TRBV12-4; D gene: -; CDR3 protein: CASSAAETQYF; CDR3 DNA: TGTGCCAGCAGTGCTGCAGAGACCCAGTACTTC
J gene: TRBJ2-1; clone size: few; V gene: TRBV7-8; D gene: TRBD2; CDR3 protein: CASSLAVLAGGPYEQFF; CDR3 DNA: TGTGCCAGCAGCTTAGCAGTTTTAGCGGGAGGGCCCTATGAGCAGTTCTTC
J gene: TRBJ1-1; clone size: -; V gene: TRBV7-8; D gene: TRBD1; CDR3 protein: CASSPRDRQVGTEAFF; CDR3 DNA: TGTGCCAGCAGCCCAAGGGACAGGCAGGTTGGAACTGAAGCTTTCTTT
J gene: TRBJ1-4; clone size: -; V gene: TRBV11-2; D gene: -; CDR3 protein: CASSPPVPGPEKLFF; CDR3 DNA: TGTGCCAGCAGCCCACCGGTCCCTGGCCCTGAAAAACTGTTTTTT